The present entry profiles one T cell receptor beta chain with its context. Its binding antigen is unknown. One end of the junction does not line up with germline, which may come from a read error. Synovial fluid samples and blood samples obtained from the same ankylosing spondylitis patients were matched. From its cysteine to its phenylalanine, the CDR3 spans 14 amino acids. The only DNA kept is the CDR3, 42 bases in frame from the first base. For CDR1 and CDR2, the germline V gene (reference sequence) lists SEHNR and FQNEAQ. The sequencer listed for this sample is Illumina HiSeq 2500. TCR beta libraries were prepared by quantitative 5'-RACE with molecular barcodes. The study's processing was this. To identify disease-linked TCR variants, a new computational method was used, one built on a probabilistic model of VDJ rearrangement. Through fastp at Q25 and MiXCR, TCRdb rebuilt clones from the public reads, retaining in-frame beta chains. Identical CDR3 proteins give one entry, which carries the most common genes and DNA. The V and J calls, along with clone size, are taken from TCRdb and not from the paper's own processing. The sample profile shows over 130,000 distinct CDR3 sequences; around 43% of them were found once. The top ten clones comprise 12% to 15% of the sample.

The sample belongs to a study of CD8 T cells in ankylosing spondylitis (dated by TCRdb to the late 2010s). Regarding the complete study: T cell receptor beta repertoires were profiled in healthy donors and ankylosing spondylitis patients so that disease-linked TCR variants could be found. The full study cohort comprised 25 or so ankylosing spondylitis patients and 85 to 120 healthy donors. Peripheral blood samples were taken, and synovial fluid was additionally collected from ankylosing spondylitis patients. Findings and caveats that apply to the study as a whole: Some TCR beta motif variants had previously been reported in synovial fluid and blood of reactive arthritis patients, which suggested common disease-initiation mechanisms. The disease-linked clones had a CD8+ phenotype and were found at relatively low frequencies in peripheral blood. The disease-linked clones were reported to be significantly enriched in matched synovial fluid samples from ankylosing spondylitis patients. A TCR beta motif of several highly homologous amino acid variants appeared characteristic of blood from ankylosing spondylitis patients.

Sequencing was carried out using synovial fluid, either unsorted or a sorted T cell fraction (not recorded which). The clonotype comes from a male donor with ankylosing spondylitis. The chain couples TRBV7-9 to TRBJ2-1; there is no confident call for the D gene. The base sequence is TGTGCCAACAGCTTAGAGCCCCTCTACAATGAGCAGTTCTTC. The translation is CANSLEPLYNEQFF.